This TCR beta chain was sequenced during a study of CD8+ T cells in alopecia areata. Background on the study: Twice a day, 5 to 10 mg of oral tofacitinib was administered to treated patients. General study results and limits: Many expanded lesional clones stayed in scalp and blood while on tofacitinib.

Isolated RNA was reverse transcribed into cDNA used as the sequencing template. The data were produced by immunoSEQ multiplex PCR, yet TCRdb's version contains in-frame clones alone and is incomplete. The profile covers 200,000 or so clones, with around two fifths appearing a single time and around 0.48% taken by the ten largest. This clone was detected only a few times. The antigen remains undetermined. Treatment denoted: oral pan-JAK inhibitor, 5-10 mg twice daily. The CDR3 totals 14 residues. The V gene lost 4 bases and the J gene lost 1 base, with 8 bases spanning the gap. From germline, CDR1 is SNHLY and CDR2 FYNNEI.

The chain has TRBV2 and TRBJ2-1; D tentatively reads TRBD1 or TRBD2 (5 bases each). Sequences were derived from CD4+ T cells sorted from blood, sampled at week 34, from a patient treated with tofacitinib. This receptor was taken from a human donor with alopecia areata. This chain's CDR3 is CASSGDRSYNEQFF. The CDR3 DNA sequence: TGTGCCAGCAGTGGGGACCGGTCCTACAATGAGCAGTTCTTC.